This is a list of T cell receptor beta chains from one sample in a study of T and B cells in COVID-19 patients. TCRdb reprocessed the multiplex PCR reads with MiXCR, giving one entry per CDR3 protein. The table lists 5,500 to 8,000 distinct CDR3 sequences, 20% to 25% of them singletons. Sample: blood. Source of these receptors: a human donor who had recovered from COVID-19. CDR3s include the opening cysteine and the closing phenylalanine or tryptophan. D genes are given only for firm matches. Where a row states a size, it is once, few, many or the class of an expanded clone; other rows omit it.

TGTGCCAGCACGGGGGGGGCCTCCTACGAGCAGTACTTC CASTGGASYEQYF TRBV6-5 NA TRBJ2-7 TRBD2
TGTGCCAGCAGCTCGACAGATGTGGGAGCGGGCTATGGCTACACCTTC CASSSTDVGAGYGYTF TRBV5-4 NA TRBJ1-2 NA
TGCGCCAGCAGCGTCGCCGGGACAGAAAATGAAAAACTGTTTTTT CASSVAGTENEKLFF TRBV5-1 NA TRBJ1-4 TRBD1
TGTGCCAGCAGTTCCGATCGGAGGGAGCTGTTTTTT CASSSDRRELFF TRBV6-1 once TRBJ2-2 NA
TGTGCCAGCAGACCGGGACAGGGGGCCCACGAGCAGTACTTC CASRPGQGAHEQYF TRBV21-1 few TRBJ2-7 NA
TGCAGTGCTAGCGAGGGGCCGGGTAATGAAAAACTGTTTTTT CSASEGPGNEKLFF TRBV20-1 NA TRBJ1-4 NA
TGTGCCAGTAGTACGCCAGCCGGGACAGGCCATTCACCCCTCCACTTT CASSTPAGTGHSPLHF TRBV19 medium-sized TRBJ1-6 TRBD1
TGTGCCAGCAGCTCCTACGGGCAGGGGGGGAGAACTTACGAGCAGTACTTC CASSSYGQGGRTYEQYF TRBV7-2 few TRBJ2-7 NA
TGCAGTGCTAGTAAGGTCCCTAGCGGGGGCTACAATGAGCAGTTCTTC CSASKVPSGGYNEQFF TRBV20-1 NA TRBJ2-1 TRBD2
TGCGCCAGCAGGTTGGCCGTAGGGACAGGGGGGGACGAGCAGTACTTC CASRLAVGTGGDEQYF TRBV5-1 NA TRBJ2-7 TRBD1
TGTGCCAGCACCCATGCTGGGGCCAACGTCCTGACTTTC CASTHAGANVLTF TRBV7-6 medium-sized TRBJ2-6 NA
TGTGCCAGTGGGGGAGGGGCGGCGACAGATACGCAGTATTTT CASGGGAATDTQYF TRBV6-1 medium-sized TRBJ2-3 TRBD2
TGTGCCAGCTCACCCTCGGGCCAACAGAATTCACCCCTCCACTTT CASSPSGQQNSPLHF TRBV18 medium-sized TRBJ1-6 NA
TGTGCCAGCAGCTTGGGTCTAGCGGGGGGGCATGGAGAGACCCAGTACTTC CASSLGLAGGHGETQYF TRBV7-2 few TRBJ2-5 TRBD2
TGTGCCACTCTTCTACCGGGACAGGGAACTAATGAAAAACTGTTTTTT CATLLPGQGTNEKLFF TRBV15 medium-sized TRBJ1-4 TRBD1
TGTGCCACCAGCAGCTCAGGCGATACGCAGTATTTT CATSSSGDTQYF TRBV15 medium-sized TRBJ2-3 NA
TGTGCCAGCAGTTACTCCGGACAGATCAATCAGCCCCAGCATTTT CASSYSGQINQPQHF TRBV6-4 few TRBJ1-5 NA
TGCAGCGTTGAAGAAAGGGGAACCTCCTACGAGCAGTACTTC CSVEERGTSYEQYF TRBV29-1 medium-sized TRBJ2-7 NA
TGCAGCCTCCTCGATGGGGGGTCTGGGGAGCAGTACTTC CSLLDGGSGEQYF TRBV29-1 large TRBJ2-7 NA
TGTGCCAGCAGCCGGAGGGAGTCCTACGAGCAGTACTTC CASSRRESYEQYF TRBV4-2 once TRBJ2-7 NA
TGTGCCGCCTCGGCGGACGGGAGCAATCAGCCCCAGCATTTT CAASADGSNQPQHF TRBV10-3 NA TRBJ1-5 NA